A single sample gave rise to the 24 T cell receptor beta chains below, sequenced in a study of blood T cell repertoires in COVID-19. Clones were sequenced by immunoSEQ multiplex PCR, and TCRdb holds only the in-frame ones, with some missing. The sample lists more than 400,000 clones; 80% to 90% were seen once. The sample comprised peripheral blood. Receptors were obtained from a human donor in a cohort sampled during active COVID-19.

Ten or more counts support this clone. The chain couples TRBV28 to TRBJ1-3; D ambiguous. V lost 3 bases and J 4 bases, leaving 16 bases between the germline ends. The CDR3 runs 16 residues. The V gene's germline CDR1 is MDHEN and CDR2 SYDVKM. CDR3 residues: CASSFSGRIGGNTIYF. In nucleotides, the CDR3 is TGTGCCAGCAGTTTTTCTGGGAGGATTGGCGGAAACACCATATATTTT.

The chain combines TRBV5-1 with TRBJ2-3; D not certain. Per the germline V gene, CDR1 is SGHRS and CDR2 is YFSETQ. The CDR3 covers 12 residues. V lost 7 bases and J 2 bases, leaving 8 bases between the germline ends. The CDR3 protein is CASYQNTDTQYF. The CDR3 bases are TGCGCCAGCTACCAGAACACAGATACGCAGTATTTT.

This chain connects TRBV7-3 to TRBJ2-1, with TRBD2 matching over 11 bases. Germline values: CDR1 SGHTA, CDR2 FQGTGA. The CDR3 covers 14 residues. V trimming: 5 bases; J trimming: 7 bases; junction bases outside the gene matches: 4. The CDR3 nucleotides read TGTGCCAGCAGCCAGGGACTAGCGGTTAATGAGCAGTTCTTC. It is translated as CASSQGLAVNEQFF. The full variable domain, rest sourced from reference TRBV7-3 and TRBJ2-1, is GAGVSQTPSNKVTEKGKYVELRCDPISGHTALYWYRQSLGQGPEFLIYFQGTGAADDSGLPNDRFFAVRPEGSVSTLKIQRTERGDSAVYLCASSQGLAVNEQFFGPGTRLTVL.

The chain recombines TRBV9 with TRBJ1-5; TRBD1 might be the D (6 bases). Germline V CDR1 and CDR2: SGDLS, YYNGEE. This CDR3 is built from 15 residues. V was clipped by 0 bases and J by 5 bases, with 12 bases between them. The CDR3 DNA reads as TGTGCCAGCAGCGTAGGGGGGCGGATAGATCAGCCCCAGCATTTT. The encoded protein is CASSVGGRIDQPQHF.

The chain joins TRBV7-9 to TRBJ1-1; no clear D. V was clipped by 2 bases and J by 3 bases, with 10 bases between them. CDR3 length: 14 residues. Germline V gene data show CDR1 as SEHNR and CDR2 as FQNEAQ (reference sequence). In DNA, the CDR3 is TGTGCCAGCAGCTTACGGACGGGGTACACTGAAGCTTTCTTT. As protein: CASSLRTGYTEAFF.

This chain connects TRBV5-1 to TRBJ2-2, with 8 bases fitting TRBD1. Germline values: CDR1 SGHRS, CDR2 YFSETQ. This CDR3 spans 15 amino acids. Trimming at V came to 0 bases and at J to 7 bases, leaving 5 bases not matched to a gene. In DNA, the CDR3 is TGCGCCAGCAGCTTGGAACAGGGGGGAATCGGGGAGCTGTTTTTT. The encoded protein is CASSLEQGGIGELFF.

The chain joins TRBV7-8 to TRBJ2-5; 10 nucleotides match TRBD1. The CDR3 is made up of 14 amino acids. Unmatched junction bases numbered 3, after V lost 3 bases and J lost 5 bases. Per the germline V gene, CDR1 is SGHVS and CDR2 is FQNEAQ. DNA for the CDR3: TGTGCCAGCAGCTTTGACAGGGGGCGGGAGACCCAGTACTTC. Translation gives CASSFDRGRETQYF.

CDR3 bases: TGTGCCAGCAGCCCTGAGACAGTCTCCGCCTACGAGCAGTACTTC. Residues: CASSPETVSAYEQYF. The chain links TRBV11-2 to TRBJ2-7; maybe TRBD1 (5 bases). Trimming removed 5 bases at V and 2 bases at J, with 16 bases between. Germline CDR1 is SGHAT and CDR2 is FQNNGV. The CDR3 runs 15 residues. Drawing the rest from reference TRBV11-2 and TRBJ2-7, the complete variable domain is EAGVAQSPRYKIIEKRQSVAFWCNPISGHATLYWYQQILGQGPKLLIQFQNNGVVDDSQLPKDRFSAERLKGVDSTLKIQPAKLEDSAVYLCASSPETVSAYEQYFGPGTRLTVT.

This chain uses TRBV5-1 with TRBJ2-7; 11 bases fit TRBD1. CDR3 size: 14 residues. Per the germline V gene, CDR1 is SGHRS and CDR2 is YFSETQ. The J segment lost 6 bases and the V segment lost 3 bases, leaving 5 bases of the junction unmatched. CDR3 nucleotides: TGCGCCAGCAGCTCGGGACAGGGGGATTTCGAGCAGTACTTC. As protein: CASSSGQGDFEQYF. Combining the CDR3 with reference TRBV5-1 and TRBJ2-7 gives the whole variable domain KAGVTQTPRYLIKTRGQQVTLSCSPISGHRSVSWYQQTPGQGLQFLFEYFSETQRNKGNFPGRFSGRQFSNSRSEMNVSTLELGDSALYLCASSSGQGDFEQYFGPGTRLTVT.

This rearrangement joins TRBV11-2 to TRBJ1-3; D call uncertain. This CDR3 region has 20 residues. V was cut by 0 bases and J by 4 bases, with 25 bases left in between. Looked up from germline, CDR1 is SGHAT and CDR2 is FQNNGV. As DNA, the CDR3 is TGTGCCAGCAGCTTAGATCGGTATCGGAAGGGAGGTTGGGTCGGAAACACCATATATTTT. Protein: CASSLDRYRKGGWVGNTIYF.

The chain uses TRBV19 and TRBJ2-2, with a weak D call TRBD2 (6 bases). Germline V gene data show CDR1 as LNHDA and CDR2 as SQIVND (reference sequence). The CDR3 has 15 amino acids. V was trimmed by 8 bases and J by 2 bases, leaving 15 bases between them. The CDR3 DNA is TGTGCCAGTCAAACTAGCAGTTATAACACCGGGGAGCTGTTTTTT. Translated, it gives CASQTSSYNTGELFF.

The gene calls are TRBV18 and TRBJ1-6, with D possibly TRBD1 on 6 matching bases. V was clipped by 3 bases and J by 9 bases, with 21 bases between them. Germline CDR1 is KGHSH and CDR2 is LQKENI. The CDR3 is 17 amino acids. CDR3 coding DNA: TGTGCCAGCTCACCCTTCGTCGGGGGGCCTGAATCTTCACCCCTCCACTTT. This codes for CASSPFVGGPESSPLHF.

A word on this clone: Other DNA sequences in the same sample also yield this CDR3. The V gene is TRBV7-9, the J gene TRBJ1-2; D is perhaps TRBD1 (5 bases). CDR3 length: 13 amino acids. Germline V gives CDR1 SEHNR, CDR2 FQNEAQ (reference sequence). The V and J ends lost 5 bases and 4 bases respectively, with 11 bases between them. DNA of the CDR3: TGTGCCAGCAGCCTGCAGGGTGGCTATGGCTACACCTTC. Protein product: CASSLQGGYGYTF.

The chain is built from TRBV18 and TRBJ2-2, with 8 nucleotides matching TRBD1. The V gene end was trimmed by 3 bases and the J gene end by 2 bases; junction bases not matched to a gene: 5. Germline CDR1 reads KGHSH; CDR2 reads LQKENI. The CDR3 has 16 amino acids. The CDR3 coding sequence is TGTGCCAGCTCACCCTTTGGACAGGGAAACACCGGGGAGCTGTTTTTT. This encodes CASSPFGQGNTGELFF.

The J gene is TRBJ2-7, the V gene TRBV10-2; 8 bases fit TRBD1. CDR3 length equals 15 residues. The germline V gene has CDR1 WSHSY and CDR2 SAAADI. Trimming at V came to 10 bases and at J to 4 bases, leaving 15 bases not matched to a gene. CDR3 coding DNA: TGCGCCACACTGGACAGGGCTGTCTTCATGTACGAGCAGTACTTC. Translated: CATLDRAVFMYEQYF.

This clone was seen a handful of times. Within the sample, other DNA sequences also encode this same CDR3. The chain employs TRBV30 and TRBJ1-2; 7 bases align to TRBD1. V trimming: 1 base; J trimming: 7 bases; junction bases outside the gene matches: 0. The CDR3 consists of 11 residues. The germline V gene encodes CDR1 GTSNPN and CDR2 SVGIG (reference sequence). CDR3 protein: CAWSAGGGYTF. DNA for the CDR3: TGTGCCTGGAGTGCAGGGGGTGGCTACACCTTC. Together with reference TRBV30 and TRBJ1-2, the CDR3 gives the full variable domain: SQTIHQWPATLVQPVGSPLSLECTVEGTSNPNLYWYRQAAGRGLQLLFYSVGIGQISSEVPQNLSASRPQDRQFILSSKKLLLSDSGFYLCAWSAGGGYTFGSGTRLTVV.

In this sample, this clone turned up a few times. This chain uses TRBV24-1 with TRBJ1-1, with 7 positions matching TRBD1. Germline-derived CDR1 and CDR2 are KGHDR and SFDVKD. V lost 8 bases to trimming and J lost 10 bases; unmatched junction nucleotides: 12. The CDR3 consists of 13 residues. The DNA of the CDR3 is TGTGCCACCACCTCACAGGGGCCAGACCGAGCTTTCTTT. Protein: CATTSQGPDRAFF.

The genes are TRBV21-1 and TRBJ2-7; TRBD1 was called by the table and not checked on the DNA. TRBV21-1 is deemed a pseudogene. The CDR3 length is 14 residues. The CDR3 protein is CASSTGQGADEQYF. Here the CDR3 DNA reads TGTGCCAGCAGCACCGGACAGGGGGCCGACGAGCAGTACTTC.

This clone has just one count. The chain employs TRBV6-5 and TRBJ1-1, with D possibly TRBD1 on 5 matching bases. The CDR3 sequence is 15 residues long. The germline CDR1 and CDR2 sequences are MNHEY and SVGAGI. The V gene lost 6 bases and the J gene lost 0 bases, with 14 bases spanning the gap. The CDR3 protein is CASREEGRMNTEAFF. The CDR3 bases are TGTGCCAGCAGGGAGGAGGGGCGAATGAACACTGAAGCTTTCTTT.

The V and J genes are TRBV29-1 and TRBJ1-1, with D maybe TRBD1 (5 bases). Germline CDR1 and CDR2: SQVTM and ANQGSEA. Deletions cut 5 bases from V and 2 bases from J, with 18 bases between. CDR3 length: 15 residues. This chain's CDR3 is CSVYGTGAPNTEAFF. The CDR3 DNA follows: TGCAGCGTTTATGGGACTGGAGCTCCTAACACTGAAGCTTTCTTT.

This sequence joins TRBV19 and TRBJ2-2; 8 positions match TRBD1. Germline CDR1 LNHDA, CDR2 SQIVND (reference sequence). CDR3 size: 19 residues. The trim removed 8 bases at V and 3 bases at J, leaving 20 bases unmatched. The CDR3 sequence: CASQKGAFNGQGDTGELFF. The CDR3 DNA follows: TGTGCCAGTCAGAAGGGGGCCTTTAACGGACAGGGAGACACCGGGGAGCTGTTTTTT.

The V gene is TRBV27, the J gene TRBJ2-1, with TRBD2 matching 9 bases. Looked up from germline, CDR1 is MNHEY and CDR2 is SMNVEV (reference sequence). The CDR3 is 17 amino acids. The V and J ends lost 5 bases and 2 bases, in that order; junction bases with no gene match: 10. The CDR3 loop is CASSMSSGRFTYNEQFF. CDR3 sequence (DNA): TGTGCCAGCAGTATGAGTAGCGGGAGATTCACCTACAATGAGCAGTTCTTC.

This chain connects TRBV13 to TRBJ2-1, with 8 bases fitting TRBD2. This CDR3 region has 19 residues. Germline V gene lookup returns CDR1 PRHDT and CDR2 FYEKMQ (reference sequence). V shed 2 bases and J 0 bases; nucleotides not matched to a gene: 12. CDR3 coding DNA: TGTGCCAGCAGCTTAAGAGCGGGAGCGGTCTTTATCTCCTACAATGAGCAGTTCTTC. This encodes CASSLRAGAVFISYNEQFF. Variable domain in full (rest from reference TRBV13 and TRBJ2-1): AAGVIQSPRHLIKEKRETATLKCYPIPRHDTVYWYQQGPGQDPQFLISFYEKMQSDKGSIPDRFSAQQFSDYHSELNMSSLELGDSALYFCASSLRAGAVFISYNEQFFGPGTRLTVL.

The V and J genes are TRBV2 and TRBJ1-6; D not certain. Trimming took off 6 bases at V and 7 bases at J, with 19 bases between the two ends. Per germline, CDR1 SNHLY and CDR2 FYNNEI. The CDR3 totals 16 residues. The CDR3 loop is CASSDTGIIKNSPLHF. The CDR3 region has the DNA TGTGCCAGCAGCGACACGGGAATAATAAAGAATTCACCCCTCCACTTT.